These 19 T cell receptor beta chains came from one sample sequenced in a study of response to subunit inactivated influenza vaccine. TCRdb reprocessed the RT-PCR reads with MiXCR, giving one entry per CDR3 protein. The top ten clones hold about a tenth of a sample with about 780,000 distinct CDR3 sequences, around a sixth of them seen once. Sequencing was performed on PBMCs from blood, taken 5 to 6 days after vaccination. The source of these receptors is a man aged 50 or older who received an inactivated influenza vaccine.

J is TRBJ2-7 and V is TRBV7-8; possible D gene TRBD2, 5 bases. Trimming left V 0 bases short and J 3 bases short, with 12 bases between. This CDR3 contains 15 residues. From germline, CDR1 is SGHVS and CDR2 FQNEAQ. The CDR3 sequence is CASSLAVGDLYEQYF. The CDR3, as DNA: TGTGCCAGCAGCTTAGCGGTCGGGGATCTCTACGAGCAGTACTTC.

The V gene is TRBV5-1, the J gene TRBJ1-1, with 9 nucleotides matching TRBD1. Trimming at V came to 3 bases and at J to 4 bases, leaving 7 bases not matched to a gene. The CDR3 length is 15 residues. Germline V CDR1 and CDR2: SGHRS, YFSETQ. CDR3 bases: TGCGCCAGCAGCTACTCGACAGGGGGAAGCACTGAAGCTTTCTTT. Protein sequence: CASSYSTGGSTEAFF.

This clonotype was seen only a few times. The chain combines TRBV5-1 with TRBJ2-3, with TRBD1 matching over 11 bases. Unmatched junction bases numbered 5, after V lost 1 base and J lost 1 base. This CDR3 contains 17 residues. CDR1 is SGHRS and CDR2 is YFSETQ in the germline V gene. The CDR3 sequence: CASSLPGTGGGTDTQYF. The DNA of the CDR3 is TGCGCCAGCAGCTTGCCCGGGACAGGGGGAGGCACAGATACGCAGTATTTT.

V and J are TRBV12-3 or TRBV12-4 and TRBJ2-3, with 10 bases that match TRBD2. This CDR3 region has 16 residues. The V segment lost 5 bases and the J segment 6 bases; nucleotides outside the gene matches: 11. CDR3 sequence reads: CASSVTSGTRSDTQYF. The CDR3 coding sequence is TGTGCCAGCAGTGTTACTAGCGGGACTCGTTCCGATACGCAGTATTTT.

The chain combines TRBV20-1 with TRBJ2-1, with TRBD2 matching over 15 bases. V trimming: 3 bases; J trimming: 5 bases; junction bases outside the gene matches: 5. The CDR3 totals 16 residues. Germline V gives CDR1 DFQATT, CDR2 SNEGSKA (reference sequence). Here the CDR3 DNA reads TGCAGTGCTAGGAGGGGGACTAGCGGGAGGAACAATGAGCAGTTCTTC. Amino acid sequence: CSARRGTSGRNNEQFF.

This clonotype has just a few counts. This sequence joins TRBV28 and TRBJ1-2; TRBD1 is a possible D gene (6 bases). Germline CDR1 is MDHEN and CDR2 is SYDVKM. CDR3 length equals 15 residues. The V end was cut by 5 bases, the J end by 4 bases, with 17 bases between. The CDR3 coding sequence is TGTGCCAGCAGTCTGACTCCCCGAGGGGGCTATGGCTACACCTTC. Its translation: CASSLTPRGGYGYTF.

The chain is built from TRBV5-1 and TRBJ2-1, with 14 bases fitting TRBD2. Germline lookup yields CDR1 SGHRS and CDR2 YFSETQ. V dropped 4 bases and J dropped 10; count of bases not matched to a gene: 7. The CDR3 covers 15 residues. CDR3 residues: CASSVGTSGGGEQFF. DNA for the CDR3: TGCGCCAGCAGCGTTGGGACTAGCGGGGGTGGGGAGCAGTTCTTC.

The chain couples TRBV28 to TRBJ2-7; tentatively, D is TRBD2 (5 bases). V was shortened by 6 bases and J by 9 bases, with 21 bases between the two germline ends. The CDR3 spans 14 residues. CDR1 MDHEN and CDR2 SYDVKM come from the germline V gene. The CDR3, as DNA: TGTGCCAGCAGCCCTCCCACCGGAGGTAGGAGGCAGTACTTC. Protein: CASSPPTGGRRQYF.

This chain uses TRBV6-2 or TRBV6-3 with TRBJ1-6; D remains ambiguous. The CDR3 extends over 13 amino acids. V was pared by 0 bases and J by 10 bases, with 7 bases between. Germline CDR1 is MNHEY and CDR2 is SVGEGT. The CDR3 DNA reads TGTGCCAGCAGTTACTCAGCGGGCTCACCCCTCCACTTT. This gives the protein CASSYSAGSPLHF.

This clonotype was seen ten or more times. J is TRBJ2-1 and V is TRBV11-2; 9 nucleotides align to TRBD1. From germline, CDR1 is SGHAT and CDR2 FQNNGV. V gave up 5 bases and J gave up 10 bases; unmatched junction bases: 18. The CDR3 is 17 amino acids. CDR3 bases: TGTGCCAGCAGCCCATCGAATAACCGGGACAGGGCATGGGAGCAGTTCTTC. Its protein product is CASSPSNNRDRAWEQFF.

This chain joins TRBV6-2 or TRBV6-3 and TRBJ2-2; 7 bases are a match to TRBD1. CDR1 and CDR2 (germline): MNHEY, SVGEGT. There are 15 residues in the CDR3. V lost 5 bases to trimming and J lost 2 bases; unmatched junction nucleotides: 5. CDR3 in DNA: TGTGCCAGCAGTATCGGGACAGCTAACACCGGGGAGCTGTTTTTT. As protein: CASSIGTANTGELFF.

This chain joins TRBV7-6 and TRBJ2-2, with D unclear. Trimming took 1 base from V and 1 from J, leaving 7 bases between them. The germline V gene has CDR1 SGHVS and CDR2 FNYEAQ. This CDR3 has 15 residues. CDR3 sequence (DNA): TGTGCCAGCAGCTTAGTTGTGGTGAACACCGGGGAGCTGTTTTTT. Translation gives CASSLVVVNTGELFF. The full variable domain, in which reference TRBV7-6 and TRBJ2-2 provide the parts outside the CDR3, is GAGVSQSPRYKVTKRGQDVALRCDPISGHVSLYWYRQALGQGPEFLTYFNYEAQQDKSGLPNDRFSAERPEGSISTLTIQRTEQRDSAMYRCASSLVVVNTGELFFGEGSRLTVL.

This clonotype has only one observation. The chain combines TRBV5-8 with TRBJ2-1; TRBD2 matches 11 bases. The germline V gene has CDR1 SGHTS and CDR2 YDEGEE. CDR3 size: 17 residues. V lost 7 bases, J lost 2 bases, and 11 bases stayed unmatched. CDR3 in amino acids: CASPKLVAGGTYNEQFF. Written as DNA, the CDR3 is TGTGCCAGCCCCAAGTTGGTAGCGGGGGGGACCTACAATGAGCAGTTCTTC.

This clonotype was seen a handful of times. The V call is TRBV6-5, the J call TRBJ2-7; D might be TRBD1 (6 bases). Between the trimmed V and J ends, which lost 2 bases and 7 bases, there was a span of 12 bases. Germline CDR1 and CDR2: MNHEY and SVGAGI. The CDR3 extends over 13 amino acids. CDR3 region: CASSYGGPGEQYF. The CDR3 region has the DNA TGTGCCAGCAGTTACGGGGGCCCCGGGGAGCAGTACTTC.

The V call is TRBV12-3 or TRBV12-4, the J call TRBJ2-7; D possibly matches TRBD1 or TRBD2 (5 bases each). The CDR3 runs 16 residues. The ends were cut back, 0 bases at V and 2 bases at J, with 14 bases in the middle. CDR3 residues: CASSLAEGRETYEQYF. CDR3 coding DNA: TGTGCCAGCAGTTTAGCCGAGGGCAGGGAAACCTACGAGCAGTACTTC.

This clonotype was found a few times. DNA of the CDR3: TGTGCCAGCAGTACCACAGGGGGCGGAACCCGGACCCAGTACTTC. It yields the protein CASSTTGGGTRTQYF. This rearrangement joins TRBV6-1 to TRBJ2-5, with 9 bases matching TRBD1. Germline-derived CDR1 and CDR2 are MNHNS and SASEGT. The V and J ends lost 5 bases and 7 bases, in that order; junction bases with no gene match: 11. CDR3 length: 15 residues.

This clonotype was seen a handful of times. V and J are TRBV27 and TRBJ2-1, with 7 bases lining up with TRBD2. Germline CDR1 is MNHEY and CDR2 is SMNVEV (reference sequence). The CDR3 length is 18 residues. Trimming took 6 bases from V and 2 from J; bases not matched to a gene: 16. In DNA, the CDR3 is TGTGCCAGCAGCCCGCGGGTCTTGGCTAGCGGTACCTACAATGAGCAGTTCTTC. Its translation is CASSPRVLASGTYNEQFF.

The CDR3 sequence is CASSWDGEQYF. The CDR3 coding sequence is TGTGCCAGCAGCTGGGACGGCGAGCAGTACTTC. The chain has TRBV2 and TRBJ2-7; D might be TRBD1 or TRBD2, each matching 5 bases. This CDR3 is built from 11 residues. Germline V CDR1 and CDR2: SNHLY, FYNNEI. Deletions cut 6 bases from V and 6 bases from J, with 9 bases between. The entire variable domain, with the rest obtained from reference TRBV2 and TRBJ2-7, is as follows: EPEVTQTPSHQVTQMGQEVILRCVPISNHLYFYWYRQILGQKVEFLVSFYNNEISEKSEIFDDQFSVERPDGSNFTLKIRSTKLEDSAMYFCASSWDGEQYFGPGTRLTVT.

The chain recombines TRBV7-2 with TRBJ2-5, with a possible D match to TRBD2 (6 bases). This CDR3 spans 14 amino acids. V was pared by 4 bases and J by 1 base, with 10 bases between. Germline V CDR1 and CDR2: SGHTA, FQGNSA. CDR3 sequence: CASSSGLSQETQYF. The CDR3 bases are TGTGCCAGCAGCTCTGGACTATCCCAAGAGACCCAGTACTTC.